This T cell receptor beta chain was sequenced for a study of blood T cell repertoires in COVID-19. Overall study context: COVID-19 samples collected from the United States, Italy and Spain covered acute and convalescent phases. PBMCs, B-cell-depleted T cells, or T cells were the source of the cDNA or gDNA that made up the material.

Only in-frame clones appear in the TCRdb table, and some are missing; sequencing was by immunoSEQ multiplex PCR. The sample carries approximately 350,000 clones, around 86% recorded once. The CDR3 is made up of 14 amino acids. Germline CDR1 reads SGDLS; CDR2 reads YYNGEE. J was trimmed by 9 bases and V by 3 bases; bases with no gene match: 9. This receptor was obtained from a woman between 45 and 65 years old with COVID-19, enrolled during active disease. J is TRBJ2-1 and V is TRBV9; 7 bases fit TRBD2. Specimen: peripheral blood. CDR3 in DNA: TGTGCCAGCAGCGCACAAGGACTAGGTATTGAGCAGTTCTTC. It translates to CASSAQGLGIEQFF.